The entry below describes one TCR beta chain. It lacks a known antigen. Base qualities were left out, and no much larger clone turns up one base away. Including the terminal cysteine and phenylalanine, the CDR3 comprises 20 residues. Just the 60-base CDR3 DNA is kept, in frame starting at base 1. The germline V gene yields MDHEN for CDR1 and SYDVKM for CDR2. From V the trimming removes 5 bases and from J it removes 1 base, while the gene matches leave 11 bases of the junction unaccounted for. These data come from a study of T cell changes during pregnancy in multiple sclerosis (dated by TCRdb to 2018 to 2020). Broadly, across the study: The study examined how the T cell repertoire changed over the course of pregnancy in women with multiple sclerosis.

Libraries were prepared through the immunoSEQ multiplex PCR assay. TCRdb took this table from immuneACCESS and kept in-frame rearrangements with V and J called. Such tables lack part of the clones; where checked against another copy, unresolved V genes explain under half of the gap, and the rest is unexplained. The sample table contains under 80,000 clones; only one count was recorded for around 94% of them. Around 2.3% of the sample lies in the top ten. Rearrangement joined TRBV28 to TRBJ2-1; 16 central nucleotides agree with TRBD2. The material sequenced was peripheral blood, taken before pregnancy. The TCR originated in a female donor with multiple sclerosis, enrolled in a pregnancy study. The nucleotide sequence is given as TGTGCCAGCAGTCCTCAGGGACTAGCGGGAGGGGTTTCTTCCTACAATGAGCAGTTCTTC. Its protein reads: CASSPQGLAGGVSSYNEQFF.